The 15 T cell receptor beta chains reported below all come from one sample, sequenced in a study of blood T cell repertoires in COVID-19. Sequenced by immunoSEQ multiplex PCR; TCRdb stores in-frame clones only, minus some. This repertoire shows roughly 100,000 clones, approximately 89% found once; its top ten account for approximately 17%. Sequences were obtained from peripheral blood. All receptors come from a human donor in a cohort sampled during active COVID-19.

The chain combines TRBV25-1 with TRBJ2-1; D is undetermined. The CDR3 has 14 residues. Germline V gene data show CDR1 as MGHDK and CDR2 as SYGVNS. V gave up 2 bases and J gave up 5 bases, with 10 bases separating them. As DNA, the CDR3 is TGTGCCAGCAGTGAACGTGGAGTTAACAATGAGCAGTTCTTC. It is translated as CASSERGVNNEQFF.

The chain has TRBV3-1 (or the pseudogene TRBV3-2) and TRBJ2-1; 8 bases line up with TRBD2. Germline V gene sequence: CDR1 LGHDT, CDR2 YNNKEL (reference sequence). The length of the CDR3 is 17 residues. Trimming removed 0 bases from V and 5 bases from J; junction bases left unmatched: 9. CDR3 residues: CASSQELTGGLNNEQFF. The CDR3 DNA reads as TGTGCCAGCAGCCAAGAGTTAACGGGGGGGCTTAACAATGAGCAGTTCTTC.

The chain has TRBV2 and TRBJ2-5; D might be TRBD2 (5 bases). The CDR3 is 16 residues long. V lost 4 bases and J 4 bases, leaving 19 bases between the germline ends. Germline V gene lookup returns CDR1 SNHLY and CDR2 FYNNEI. CDR3 loop: CASSVGGLQSPETQYF. The CDR3 region has the DNA TGTGCCAGCAGTGTAGGTGGACTCCAATCCCCAGAGACCCAGTACTTC. Variable domain in full (rest from reference TRBV2 and TRBJ2-5): EPEVTQTPSHQVTQMGQEVILRCVPISNHLYFYWYRQILGQKVEFLVSFYNNEISEKSEIFDDQFSVERPDGSNFTLKIRSTKLEDSAMYFCASSVGGLQSPETQYFGPGTRLLVL.

The chain employs TRBV19 and TRBJ2-4, with D possibly matching TRBD2 (6 bases). Deletions cut 0 bases from V and 2 bases from J, with 14 bases between. Germline values: CDR1 LNHDA, CDR2 SQIVND (reference sequence). CDR3 length: 17 amino acids. This chain's CDR3 is CASSIEGGRGTKNIQYF. CDR3 DNA sequence: TGTGCCAGTAGTATAGAGGGAGGACGGGGGACCAAAAACATTCAGTACTTC.

This chain joins TRBV7-9 and TRBJ1-1; the D is unclear. V gave up 5 bases and J gave up 11 bases, with 18 bases separating them. Germline values: CDR1 SEHNR, CDR2 FQNEAQ (reference sequence). CDR3 length: 13 amino acids. CDR3 sequence reads: CASSPRVGVGAFF. In DNA, the CDR3 is TGTGCCAGCAGCCCCCGAGTAGGTGTCGGGGCTTTCTTT.

The V gene is TRBV7-2, the J gene TRBJ1-5, with 7 positions matching TRBD1. The ends lost 5 bases at V and 5 bases at J; junction bases unmatched: 6. Germline V gene sequence: CDR1 SGHTA, CDR2 FQGNSA. The CDR3 spans 14 residues. CDR3 residues: CASSETGFYQPQHF. CDR3 coding DNA: TGTGCCAGCAGCGAGACAGGGTTCTATCAGCCCCAGCATTTT.

This clone was observed once. The gene calls are TRBV11-2 and TRBJ2-2, with a possible D match to TRBD1 (5 bases). V gave up 4 bases and J gave up 5 bases, with 17 bases separating them. This CDR3 is built from 16 residues. Per the germline V gene, CDR1 is SGHAT and CDR2 is FQNNGV. The CDR3 sequence: CASSSQGAFGTGELFF. The CDR3 coding sequence is TGTGCCAGCAGCTCTCAAGGGGCCTTCGGGACCGGGGAGCTGTTTTTT.

V gene TRBV5-1 combines with J gene TRBJ1-1; no clear D gene. Deletions cut 6 bases from V and 13 bases from J, with 13 bases between. This CDR3 region has 10 residues. The V gene's germline CDR1 is SGHRS and CDR2 YFSETQ. The CDR3 spells CASNPGFGFF. CDR3 DNA: TGCGCCAGCAACCCAGGATTTGGTTTCTTT.

The V gene is TRBV18, the J gene TRBJ2-1; D gene uncertain. Per germline, CDR1 KGHSH and CDR2 LQKENI. The CDR3 is 11 amino acids. The V end lost 4 bases, the J end lost 9 bases, and 7 bases lay between the germline ends. CDR3 nucleotides: TGTGCCAGCTCACTCCGAGGTGAGCAGTTCTTC. Translated, it gives CASSLRGEQFF.

This chain links TRBV20-1 with TRBJ1-1; D is uncertain. CDR3 length: 11 amino acids. Germline V gene sequence: CDR1 DFQATT, CDR2 SNEGSKA (reference sequence). The ends were cut back, 6 bases at V and 11 bases at J, with 16 bases in the middle. CDR3 DNA: TGCAGTGCCACCGTCCCATCGGGGGCTTTCTTT. As protein: CSATVPSGAFF.

CDR3 loop: CASSFHYTDTQYF. The DNA of the CDR3 is TGTGCCAGCAGTTTCCACTACACAGATACGCAGTATTTT. The chain employs TRBV27 and TRBJ2-3; D gene unclear. CDR3 length: 13 residues. V was cut by 3 bases and J by 2 bases, with 6 bases left in between. Per the germline V gene, CDR1 is MNHEY and CDR2 is SMNVEV (reference sequence).

This clone came up a few times. The CDR3 region is CASSYSTQGAYEQYF. The DNA of the CDR3 is TGTGCCAGCAGTTACTCGACCCAGGGGGCCTACGAGCAGTACTTC. The chain uses TRBV6-5 and TRBJ2-7; 7 bases are a match to TRBD1. Germline trimming cut 0 bases from V and 2 bases from J; bases unmatched to any gene: 4. The CDR3 length is 15 residues. CDR1 MNHEY and CDR2 SVGAGI come from the germline V gene.

CDR3 sequence: CASSLSGRAGGEKLFF. The CDR3, as DNA: TGTGCCAGCAGTTTATCGGGCCGGGCCGGAGGTGAAAAACTGTTTTTT. The V gene is TRBV27, the J gene TRBJ1-4; D unclear. This CDR3 is built from 16 residues. V was clipped by 0 bases and J by 7 bases, with 15 bases between them. Germline lookup yields CDR1 MNHEY and CDR2 SMNVEV (reference sequence).

CDR3 protein: CASSSQGNEQYF. The CDR3 nucleotides read TGCGCCAGCAGCTCACAGGGAAACGAGCAGTACTTC. V usage is TRBV5-1 and J usage is TRBJ2-7; perhaps TRBD1 as D (6 bases). V was clipped by 3 bases and J by 5 bases, with 9 bases between them. Germline values: CDR1 SGHRS, CDR2 YFSETQ. The CDR3 sequence is 12 residues long.

The chain carries TRBV7-5 and TRBJ1-1; the D call TRBD1 from the table was never checked on the DNA. TRBV7-5 is listed as a pseudogene. The CDR3 consists of 13 residues. Here the CDR3 DNA reads TGTGCCAGAAGCCCCAGGGGGAACACTGAAGCTTTCTTT. As protein: CARSPRGNTEAFF.